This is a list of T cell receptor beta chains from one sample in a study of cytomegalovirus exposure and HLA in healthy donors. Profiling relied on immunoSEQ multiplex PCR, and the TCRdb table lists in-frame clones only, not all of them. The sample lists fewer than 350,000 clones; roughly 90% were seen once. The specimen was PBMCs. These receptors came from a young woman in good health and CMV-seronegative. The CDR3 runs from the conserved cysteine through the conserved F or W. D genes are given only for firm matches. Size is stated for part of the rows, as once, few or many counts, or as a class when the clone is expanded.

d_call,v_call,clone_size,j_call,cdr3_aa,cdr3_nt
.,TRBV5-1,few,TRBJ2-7,CASSLEGGEAYEQYF,TGCGCCAGCAGCTTGGAGGGCGGGGAGGCCTACGAGCAGTACTTC
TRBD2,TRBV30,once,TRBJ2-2,CAWSGSIAGVTGELFF,TGTGCCTGGAGTGGAAGTATAGCGGGAGTCACCGGGGAGCTGTTTTTT
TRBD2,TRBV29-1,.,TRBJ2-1,CSAGGGPYNEQFF,TGCAGCGCCGGCGGGGGGCCCTACAATGAGCAGTTCTTC
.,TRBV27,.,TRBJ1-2,CASSPDRYFYGYTF,TGTGCCAGCAGCCCGGACAGATATTTCTATGGCTACACCTTC
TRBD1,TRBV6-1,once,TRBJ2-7,CASRGPGQGAYEQYF,TGTGCCAGCAGGGGACCGGGACAGGGGGCGTACGAGCAGTACTTC
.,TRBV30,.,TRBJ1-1,CAWCGLPLNTEAFF,TGTGCCTGGTGCGGCTTGCCACTGAACACTGAAGCTTTCTTT
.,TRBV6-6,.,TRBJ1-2,CASRQRQQGNGYTF,TGTGCCAGCAGGCAACGACAGCAAGGCAATGGCTACACCTTC
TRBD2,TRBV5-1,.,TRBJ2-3,CASSLSGASSTDTQYF,TGCGCCAGCAGTCTTAGCGGGGCTTCTAGCACAGATACGCAGTATTTT
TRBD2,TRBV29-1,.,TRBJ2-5,CSVLRGGLGKTQYF,TGCAGCGTATTGCGGGGGGGACTAGGAAAGACCCAGTACTTC
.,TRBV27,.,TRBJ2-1,CASSLNPVLGAEQFF,TGTGCCAGCAGTTTAAACCCCGTGCTTGGGGCTGAGCAGTTCTTC
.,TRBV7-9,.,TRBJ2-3,CASSPTYRDTQYF,TGTGCCAGCAGCCCTACGTACAGGGATACGCAGTATTTT
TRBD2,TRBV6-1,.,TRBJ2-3,CASSALAGGLTDTQYF,TGTGCCAGCAGTGCCCTAGCGGGGGGCCTCACAGATACGCAGTATTTT
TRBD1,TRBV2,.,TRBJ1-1,CASRETGGRTEAFF,TGTGCCAGCAGGGAGACAGGGGGTCGAACTGAAGCTTTCTTT
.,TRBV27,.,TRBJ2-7,CASSLSGWGPANEQYF,TGTGCCAGCAGTTTATCCGGCTGGGGGCCAGCCAACGAGCAGTACTTC
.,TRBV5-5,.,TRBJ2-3,CASSARPVPSPTDTQYF,TGTGCCAGCAGCGCTAGGCCAGTCCCGTCCCCGACAGATACGCAGTATTTT
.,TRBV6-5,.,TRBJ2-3,CASSYGARGDTQYF,TGTGCCAGCAGTTACGGAGCCCGCGGGGATACGCAGTATTTT
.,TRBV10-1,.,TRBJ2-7,CASSEAQGYEQYF,TGCGCCAGCAGTGAGGCACAGGGTTACGAGCAGTACTTC
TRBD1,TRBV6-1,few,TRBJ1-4,CASRQGVDEKLFF,TGTGCCAGCAGGCAGGGGGTGGATGAAAAACTGTTTTTT
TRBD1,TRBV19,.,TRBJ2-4,CARVNGTEKAKNIQYF,TGTGCCAGGGTGAATGGGACAGAAAAAGCCAAAAACATTCAGTACTTC
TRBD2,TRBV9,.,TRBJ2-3,CASSTRLAGAITDTQYF,TGTGCCAGCAGCACAAGACTAGCGGGGGCCATCACAGATACGCAGTATTTT
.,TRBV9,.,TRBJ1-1,CASSAMPRQLEADAFF,TGTGCCAGCAGCGCAATGCCCAGGCAGCTCGAAGCTGATGCTTTCTTT
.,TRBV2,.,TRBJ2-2,CASSQRTNGGELFF,TGTGCCAGCAGCCAAAGGACTAACGGCGGGGAGCTGTTTTTT
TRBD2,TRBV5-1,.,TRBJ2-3,CASSSLAGPTDTQYF,TGCGCCAGCAGCTCCCTAGCGGGGCCCACAGATACGCAGTATTTT
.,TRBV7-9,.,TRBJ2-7,CSSSFTGQRQSYEQYF,TGTTCCAGCAGCTTCACCGGACAGCGCCAAAGTTACGAGCAGTACTTC
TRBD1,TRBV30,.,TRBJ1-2,CAWAEKQGAGDYGYTF,TGTGCCTGGGCCGAAAAACAGGGGGCGGGCGACTATGGCTACACCTTC
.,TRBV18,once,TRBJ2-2,CASSPMQLAYGELFF,TGTGCCAGCTCACCAATGCAGCTAGCTTACGGGGAGCTGTTTTTT
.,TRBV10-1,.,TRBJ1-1,CASSAQGKEAFF,TGCGCCAGCAGTGCACAGGGTAAAGAAGCTTTCTTT
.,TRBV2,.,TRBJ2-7,CASSEAQGSRPHEQYF,TGTGCCAGCAGTGAAGCACAGGGCTCCCGTCCCCACGAGCAGTACTTC
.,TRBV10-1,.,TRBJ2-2,CASRRGSTGELFF,TGCGCCAGCAGGCGCGGCAGTACCGGGGAGCTGTTTTTT
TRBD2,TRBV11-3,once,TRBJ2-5,CASSPSGGYQETQYF,TGTGCCAGCAGCCCTAGCGGGGGGTACCAAGAGACCCAGTACTTC
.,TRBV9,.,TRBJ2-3,CASSAPRGGNTQYF,TGTGCCAGCAGCGCTCCCCGCGGCGGCAATACGCAGTATTTT
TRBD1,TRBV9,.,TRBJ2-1,CASNRQGTNNEQFF,TGTGCCAGCAATAGACAGGGTACGAACAATGAGCAGTTCTTC
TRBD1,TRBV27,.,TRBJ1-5,CASSWTGTAQPQHF,TGTGCCAGCAGTTGGACCGGGACAGCCCAGCCCCAGCATTTT
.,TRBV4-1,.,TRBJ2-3,CASSHLGRGGRGTDTQYF,TGCGCCAGCAGCCATTTGGGCCGCGGGGGCCGGGGCACAGATACGCAGTATTTT
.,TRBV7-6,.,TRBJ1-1,CASSLFGIMNTEAFF,TGTGCCAGCAGCTTATTTGGCATCATGAACACTGAAGCTTTCTTT
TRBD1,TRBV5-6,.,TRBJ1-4,CASSLGQGVRHEKLFF,TGTGCCAGCAGCCTCGGACAGGGGGTACGCCATGAAAAACTGTTTTTT
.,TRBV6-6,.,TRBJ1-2,CASSWGGRDGYTF,TGTGCCAGCAGTTGGGGGGGGAGGGATGGCTACACCTTC
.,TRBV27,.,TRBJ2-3,CASSPGDIRWTDTQYF,TGTGCCAGCAGTCCAGGGGACATAAGGTGGACAGATACGCAGTATTTT
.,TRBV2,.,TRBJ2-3,CASSVVRGTDTQYF,TGTGCCAGCAGTGTTGTCAGGGGCACAGATACGCAGTATTTT
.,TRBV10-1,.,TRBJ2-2,CASSEHRSNTGELFF,TGCGCCAGCAGTGAACACAGATCGAACACCGGGGAGCTGTTTTTT
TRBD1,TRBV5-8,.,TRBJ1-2,CASSLFRTGGNYGYTF,TGTGCCAGCAGCTTGTTCCGGACAGGGGGGAACTATGGCTACACCTTC
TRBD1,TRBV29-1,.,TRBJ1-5,CSVGGTDNQPQHF,TGCAGCGTTGGGGGGACAGACAATCAGCCCCAGCATTTT
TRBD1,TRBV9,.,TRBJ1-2,CASSYGQGYGYTF,TGTGCCAGCAGCTATGGACAGGGGTATGGCTACACCTTC
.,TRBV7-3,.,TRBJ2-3,CASSSRDSDTQYF,TGTGCCAGCAGCTCCCGGGACTCCGATACGCAGTATTTT
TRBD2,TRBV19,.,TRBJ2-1,CASISGGADNEQFF,TGTGCCAGTATCTCGGGGGGGGCAGACAATGAGCAGTTCTTC
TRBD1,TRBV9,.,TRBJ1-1,CASSVAGGSPEAFF,TGTGCCAGCAGCGTAGCAGGGGGGTCCCCTGAAGCTTTCTTT
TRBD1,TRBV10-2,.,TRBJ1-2,CASSSTGTQDYGYTF,TGCGCCAGCAGTTCGACAGGGACCCAGGACTATGGCTACACCTTC
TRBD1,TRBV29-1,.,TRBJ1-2,CSVDRSGGGGYTF,TGCAGCGTTGACCGGTCAGGGGGAGGAGGCTACACCTTC
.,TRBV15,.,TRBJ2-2,CATKGQDANTGELFF,TGTGCCACGAAGGGGCAGGACGCGAACACCGGGGAGCTGTTTTTT
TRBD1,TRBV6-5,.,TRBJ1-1,CASSSQGWNTEAFF,TGTGCCAGCAGCTCACAGGGGTGGAACACTGAAGCTTTCTTT
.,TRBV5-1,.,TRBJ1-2,CASSEDSVYGYTF,TGCGCCAGCAGCGAGGACAGCGTCTATGGCTACACCTTC
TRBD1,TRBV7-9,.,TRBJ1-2,CASSAWDRGYSGYTF,TGTGCCAGCAGCGCTTGGGACAGGGGTTATTCCGGCTACACCTTC
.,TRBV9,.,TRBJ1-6,CASSSETVLNSPLHF,TGTGCCAGCAGCTCCGAGACAGTTCTTAATTCACCCCTCCACTTT
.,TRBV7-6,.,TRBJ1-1,CASSYAGMNTEAFF,TGTGCCAGCAGCTACGCGGGAATGAACACTGAAGCTTTCTTT
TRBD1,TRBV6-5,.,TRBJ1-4,CATTRGRDEKLFF,TGTGCCACTACCAGGGGGCGGGATGAAAAACTGTTTTTT